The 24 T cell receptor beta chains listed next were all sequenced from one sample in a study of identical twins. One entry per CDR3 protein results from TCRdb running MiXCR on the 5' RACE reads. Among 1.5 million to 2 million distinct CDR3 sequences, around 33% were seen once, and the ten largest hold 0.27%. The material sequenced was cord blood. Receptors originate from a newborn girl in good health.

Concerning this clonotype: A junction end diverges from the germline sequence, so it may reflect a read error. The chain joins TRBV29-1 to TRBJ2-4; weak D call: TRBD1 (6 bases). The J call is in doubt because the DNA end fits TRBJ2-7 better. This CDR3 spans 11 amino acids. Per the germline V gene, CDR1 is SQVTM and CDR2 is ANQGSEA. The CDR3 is CGVGAGDEQYF. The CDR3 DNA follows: TGCGGCGTTGGGGCAGGGGACGAGCAGTACTTC.

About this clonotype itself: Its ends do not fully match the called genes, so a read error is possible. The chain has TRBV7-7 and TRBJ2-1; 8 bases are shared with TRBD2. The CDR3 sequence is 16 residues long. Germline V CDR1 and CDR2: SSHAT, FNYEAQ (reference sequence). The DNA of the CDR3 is TGTGCTAGCAGCCCCTACCCTAGCGGGTCCAGCAATGAGCAGTTCTTC. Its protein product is CASSPYPSGSSNEQFF.

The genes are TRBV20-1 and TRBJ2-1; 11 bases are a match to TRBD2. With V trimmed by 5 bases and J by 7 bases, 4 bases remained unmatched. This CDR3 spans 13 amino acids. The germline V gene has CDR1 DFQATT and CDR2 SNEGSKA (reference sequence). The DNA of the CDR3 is TGCAGTGCTCCCACTAGCGGGAGTAATGAGCAGTTCTTC. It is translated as CSAPTSGSNEQFF.

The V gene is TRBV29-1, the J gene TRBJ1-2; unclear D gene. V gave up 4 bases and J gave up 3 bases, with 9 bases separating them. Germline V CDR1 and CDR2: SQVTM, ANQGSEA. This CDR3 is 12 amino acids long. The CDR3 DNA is TGCAGCGTTGGGAAGAGGGACTATGGCTACACCTTC. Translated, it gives CSVGKRDYGYTF.

The DNA for the CDR3 is TGTGCCATCAGTGATACTAGCAATGAGCAGTTCTTC. It specifies CAISDTSNEQFF. The chain carries TRBV10-3 and TRBJ2-1, with a tentative D call TRBD2 (5 bases). The germline V gene encodes CDR1 ENHRY and CDR2 SYGVKD. V was pared by 3 bases and J by 6 bases, with 6 bases between. The CDR3 consists of 12 residues.

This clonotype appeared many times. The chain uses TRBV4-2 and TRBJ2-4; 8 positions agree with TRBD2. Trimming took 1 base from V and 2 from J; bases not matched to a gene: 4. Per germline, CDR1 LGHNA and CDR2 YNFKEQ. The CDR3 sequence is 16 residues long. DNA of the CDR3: TGTGCCAGCAGCCAAGTTACGGGGGGGACCAAAAACATTCAGTACTTC. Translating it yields CASSQVTGGTKNIQYF.

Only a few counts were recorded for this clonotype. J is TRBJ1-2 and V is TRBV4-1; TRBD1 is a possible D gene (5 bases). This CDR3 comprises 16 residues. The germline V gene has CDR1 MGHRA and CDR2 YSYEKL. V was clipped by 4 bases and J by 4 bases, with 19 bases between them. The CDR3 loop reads CASSRIPTEGFYGYTF. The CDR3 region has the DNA TGCGCCAGCAGCCGGATACCGACAGAGGGTTTCTATGGCTACACCTTC.

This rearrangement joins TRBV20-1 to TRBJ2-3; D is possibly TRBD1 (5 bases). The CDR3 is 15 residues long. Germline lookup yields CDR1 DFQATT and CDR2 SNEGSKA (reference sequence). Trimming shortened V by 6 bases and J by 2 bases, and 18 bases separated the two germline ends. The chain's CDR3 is CSATSGLLITDTQYF. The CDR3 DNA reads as TGCAGTGCCACTTCAGGGCTCCTTATCACAGATACGCAGTATTTT.

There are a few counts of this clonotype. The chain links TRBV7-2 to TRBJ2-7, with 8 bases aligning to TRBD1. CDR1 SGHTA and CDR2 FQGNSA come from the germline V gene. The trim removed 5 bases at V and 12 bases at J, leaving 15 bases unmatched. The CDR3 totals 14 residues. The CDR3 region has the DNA TGTGCCAGCAGCGAGGGAGGACAGGGTATATATCGGTACTTC. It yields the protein CASSEGGQGIYRYF.

The CDR3 sequence: CASSLTAGNTIYF. As DNA, the CDR3 is TGTGCCAGCAGCTTGACCGCTGGAAACACCATATATTTT. V and J are TRBV7-9 and TRBJ1-3; D gene uncertain. This CDR3 spans 13 amino acids. Germline V gives CDR1 SEHNR, CDR2 FQNEAQ (reference sequence). Trimming shortened V by 3 bases and J by 2 bases, and 5 bases separated the two germline ends.

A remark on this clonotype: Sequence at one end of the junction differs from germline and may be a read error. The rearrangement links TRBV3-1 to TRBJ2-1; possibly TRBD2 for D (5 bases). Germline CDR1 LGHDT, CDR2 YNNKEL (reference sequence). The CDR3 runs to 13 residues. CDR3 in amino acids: CACSQARRDEQFF. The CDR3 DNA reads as TGTGCCTGCAGCCAGGCACGGCGGGATGAGCAGTTCTTC.

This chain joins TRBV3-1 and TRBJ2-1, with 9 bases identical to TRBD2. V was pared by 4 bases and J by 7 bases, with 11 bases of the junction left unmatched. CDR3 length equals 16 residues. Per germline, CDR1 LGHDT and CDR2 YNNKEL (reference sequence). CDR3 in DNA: TGTGCCAGCAGCCCTCCACTAGCGGGCTCGGGAAATGAGCAGTTCTTC. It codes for CASSPPLAGSGNEQFF.

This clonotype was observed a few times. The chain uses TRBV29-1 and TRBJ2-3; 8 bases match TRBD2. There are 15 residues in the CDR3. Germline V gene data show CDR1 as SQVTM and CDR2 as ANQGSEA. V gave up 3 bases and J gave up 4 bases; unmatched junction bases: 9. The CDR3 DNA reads TGCAGCGTTGAGGCGTCGGGAGGGCCGTCAGATACGCAGTATTTT. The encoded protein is CSVEASGGPSDTQYF.

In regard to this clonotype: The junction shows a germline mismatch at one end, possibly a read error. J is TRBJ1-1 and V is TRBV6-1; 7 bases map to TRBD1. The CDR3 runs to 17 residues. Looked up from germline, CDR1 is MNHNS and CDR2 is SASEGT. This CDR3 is CASGLTGVRFMNTEAFF. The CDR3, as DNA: TGTGCCAGCGGTCTAACAGGGGTCCGCTTCATGAACACTGAGGCTTTCTTT.

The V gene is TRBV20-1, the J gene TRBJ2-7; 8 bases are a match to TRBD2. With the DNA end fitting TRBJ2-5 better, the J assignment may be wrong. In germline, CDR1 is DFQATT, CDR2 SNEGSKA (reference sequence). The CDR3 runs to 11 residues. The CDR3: CSATSEETQYF. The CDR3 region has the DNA TGCAGTGCGACTAGCGAAGAGACCCAGTACTTC.

The CDR3 DNA reads TGCAGTGCTAGCGACGGGAATGAGCAGTTCTTC. This codes for CSASDGNEQFF. V is TRBV20-1 and J is TRBJ2-1; D unresolved. This CDR3 spans 11 amino acids. Germline CDR1 DFQATT, CDR2 SNEGSKA (reference sequence). The V and J ends lost 3 bases and 7 bases respectively, with 7 bases between them.

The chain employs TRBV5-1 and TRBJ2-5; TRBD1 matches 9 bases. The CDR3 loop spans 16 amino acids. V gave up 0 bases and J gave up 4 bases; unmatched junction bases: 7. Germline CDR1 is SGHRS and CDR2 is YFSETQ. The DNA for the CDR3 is TGCGCCAGCAGCTTGGGAGGACAGGGGCGCCCAGAGACCCAGTACTTC. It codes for CASSLGGQGRPETQYF.

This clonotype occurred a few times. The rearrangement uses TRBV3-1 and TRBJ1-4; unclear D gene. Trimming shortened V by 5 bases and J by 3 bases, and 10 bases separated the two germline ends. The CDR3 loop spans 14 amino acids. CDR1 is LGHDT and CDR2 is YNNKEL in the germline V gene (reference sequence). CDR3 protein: CASSNMAANEKLFF. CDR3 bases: TGTGCCAGCAGCAACATGGCCGCTAATGAAAAACTGTTTTTT.

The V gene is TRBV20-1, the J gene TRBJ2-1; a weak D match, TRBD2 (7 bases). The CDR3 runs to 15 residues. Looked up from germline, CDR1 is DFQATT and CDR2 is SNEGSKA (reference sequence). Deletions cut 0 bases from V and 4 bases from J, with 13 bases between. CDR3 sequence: CSARDPGGCYNEQFF. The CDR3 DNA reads TGCAGTGCTAGAGACCCGGGGGGCTGTTACAATGAGCAGTTCTTC.

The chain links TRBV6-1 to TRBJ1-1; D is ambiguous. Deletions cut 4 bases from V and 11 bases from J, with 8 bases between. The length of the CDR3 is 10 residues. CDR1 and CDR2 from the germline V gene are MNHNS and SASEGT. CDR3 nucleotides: TGTGCCAGCAGTGTAATGAGGGCTTTCTTT. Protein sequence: CASSVMRAFF.

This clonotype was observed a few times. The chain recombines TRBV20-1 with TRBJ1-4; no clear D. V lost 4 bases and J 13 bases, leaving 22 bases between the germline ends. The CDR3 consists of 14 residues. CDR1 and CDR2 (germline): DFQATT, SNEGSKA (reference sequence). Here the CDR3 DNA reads TGCAGTGCTATTAAGCGGGTGACGAATGAAGGACTGTTTTTT. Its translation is CSAIKRVTNEGLFF.

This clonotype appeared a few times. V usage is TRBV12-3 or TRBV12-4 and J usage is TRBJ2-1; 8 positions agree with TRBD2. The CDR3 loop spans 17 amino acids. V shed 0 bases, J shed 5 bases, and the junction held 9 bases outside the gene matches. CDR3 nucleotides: TGTGCCAGCAGTTTAGCGGTGTCAACTAGCGGACACAATGAGCAGTTCTTC. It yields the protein CASSLAVSTSGHNEQFF.

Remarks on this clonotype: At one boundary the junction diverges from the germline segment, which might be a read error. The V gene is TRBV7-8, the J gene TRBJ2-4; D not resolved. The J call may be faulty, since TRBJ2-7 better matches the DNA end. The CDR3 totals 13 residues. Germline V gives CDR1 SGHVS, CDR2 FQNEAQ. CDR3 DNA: TGTGCCAGCGGCTTAGAATCCCTCTACGAGCAGTACTTC. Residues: CASGLESLYEQYF.

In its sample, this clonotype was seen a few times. CDR3 in amino acids: CASSQAVLAGGPKNEQYF. The CDR3 DNA follows: TGTGCCAGCAGCCAAGCCGTGCTAGCGGGAGGGCCTAAGAACGAGCAGTACTTC. This sequence joins TRBV14 and TRBJ2-7; 12 bases are shared with TRBD2. Germline trimming cut 1 base from V and 5 bases from J; bases unmatched to any gene: 12. CDR3 size: 18 residues. Germline V gene data show CDR1 as SGHDN and CDR2 as FVKESK.